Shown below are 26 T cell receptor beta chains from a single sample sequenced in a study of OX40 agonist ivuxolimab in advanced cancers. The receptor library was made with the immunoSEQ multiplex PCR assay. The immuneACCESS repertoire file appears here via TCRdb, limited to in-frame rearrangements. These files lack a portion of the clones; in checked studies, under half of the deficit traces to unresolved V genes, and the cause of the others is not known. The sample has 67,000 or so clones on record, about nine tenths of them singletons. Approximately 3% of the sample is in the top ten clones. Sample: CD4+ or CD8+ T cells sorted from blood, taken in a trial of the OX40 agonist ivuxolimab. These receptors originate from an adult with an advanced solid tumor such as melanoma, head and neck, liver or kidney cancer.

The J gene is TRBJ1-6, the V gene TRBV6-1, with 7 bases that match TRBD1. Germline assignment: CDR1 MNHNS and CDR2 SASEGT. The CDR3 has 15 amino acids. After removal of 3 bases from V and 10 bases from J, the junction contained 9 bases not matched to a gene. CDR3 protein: CASSEPGQRGSPLHF. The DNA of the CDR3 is TGTGCCAGCAGTGAGCCGGGACAGCGGGGATCACCCCTCCACTTT.

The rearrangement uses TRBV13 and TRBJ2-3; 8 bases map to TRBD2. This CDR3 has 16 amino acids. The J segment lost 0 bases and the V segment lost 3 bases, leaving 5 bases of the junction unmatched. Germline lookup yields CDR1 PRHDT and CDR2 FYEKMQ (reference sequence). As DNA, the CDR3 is TGTGCCAGCAGCTTTGACGGGGGGGCTAGCACAGATACGCAGTATTTT. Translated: CASSFDGGASTDTQYF.

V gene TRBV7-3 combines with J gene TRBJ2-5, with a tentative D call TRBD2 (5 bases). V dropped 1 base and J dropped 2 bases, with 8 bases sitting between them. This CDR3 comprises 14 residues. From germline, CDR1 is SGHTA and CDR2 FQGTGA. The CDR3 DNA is TGTGCCAGCAGCTTAATGGCGGGTCAAGAGACCCAGTACTTC. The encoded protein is CASSLMAGQETQYF. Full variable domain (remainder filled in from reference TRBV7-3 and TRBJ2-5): GAGVSQTPSNKVTEKGKYVELRCDPISGHTALYWYRQSLGQGPEFLIYFQGTGAADDSGLPNDRFFAVRPEGSVSTLKIQRTERGDSAVYLCASSLMAGQETQYFGPGTRLLVL.

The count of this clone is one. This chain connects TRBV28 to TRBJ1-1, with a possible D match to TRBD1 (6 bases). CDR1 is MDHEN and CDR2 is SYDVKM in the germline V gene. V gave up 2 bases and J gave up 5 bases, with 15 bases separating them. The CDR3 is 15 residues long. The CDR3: CASSLRTAGTTEAFF. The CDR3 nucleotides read TGTGCCAGCAGTTTAAGGACAGCCGGGACAACTGAAGCTTTCTTT.

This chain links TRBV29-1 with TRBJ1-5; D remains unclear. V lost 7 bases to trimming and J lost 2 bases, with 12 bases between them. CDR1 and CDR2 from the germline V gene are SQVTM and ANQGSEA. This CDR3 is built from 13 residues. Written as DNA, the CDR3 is TGCAGCGCAAGGGTTGGAGGCAATCAGCCCCAGCATTTT. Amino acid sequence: CSARVGGNQPQHF.

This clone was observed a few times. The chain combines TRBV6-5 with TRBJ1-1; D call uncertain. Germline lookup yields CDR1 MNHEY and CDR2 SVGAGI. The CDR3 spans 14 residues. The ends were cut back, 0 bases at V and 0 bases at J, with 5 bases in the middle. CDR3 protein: CASSYSQVNTEAFF. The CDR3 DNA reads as TGTGCCAGCAGTTACTCTCAGGTGAACACTGAAGCTTTCTTT.

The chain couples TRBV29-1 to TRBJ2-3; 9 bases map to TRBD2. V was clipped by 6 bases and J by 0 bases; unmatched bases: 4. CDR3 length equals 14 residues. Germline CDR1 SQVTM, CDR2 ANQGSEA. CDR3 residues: CSVVTSGSTDTQYF. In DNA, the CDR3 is TGCAGCGTCGTTACTAGCGGGAGCACAGATACGCAGTATTTT.

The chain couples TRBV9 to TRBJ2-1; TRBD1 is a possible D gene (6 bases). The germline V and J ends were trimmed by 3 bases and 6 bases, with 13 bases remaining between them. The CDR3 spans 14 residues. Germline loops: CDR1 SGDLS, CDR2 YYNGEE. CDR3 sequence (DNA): TGTGCCAGCAGCGAGGACAGCGTCGGCAATGAGCAGTTCTTC. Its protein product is CASSEDSVGNEQFF. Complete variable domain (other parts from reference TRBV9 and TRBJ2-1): DSGVTQTPKHLITATGQRVTLRCSPRSGDLSVYWYQQSLDQGLQFLIQYYNGEERAKGNILERFSAQQFPDLHSELNLSSLELGDSALYFCASSEDSVGNEQFFGPGTRLTVL.

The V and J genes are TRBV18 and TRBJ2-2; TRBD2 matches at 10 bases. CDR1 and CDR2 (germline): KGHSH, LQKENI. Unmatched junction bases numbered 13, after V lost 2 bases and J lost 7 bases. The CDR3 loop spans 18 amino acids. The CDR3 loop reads CASSPRLGLADLGGELFF. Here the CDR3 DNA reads TGTGCCAGCTCACCAAGGCTCGGACTAGCGGATCTGGGCGGGGAGCTGTTTTTT.

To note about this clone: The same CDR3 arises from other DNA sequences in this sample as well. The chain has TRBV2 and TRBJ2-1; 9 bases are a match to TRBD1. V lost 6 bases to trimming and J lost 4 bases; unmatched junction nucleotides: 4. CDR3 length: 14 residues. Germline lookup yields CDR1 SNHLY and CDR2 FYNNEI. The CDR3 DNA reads TGTGCCAGCAGGGACAGGGGAACTTACAATGAGCAGTTCTTC. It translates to CASRDRGTYNEQFF.

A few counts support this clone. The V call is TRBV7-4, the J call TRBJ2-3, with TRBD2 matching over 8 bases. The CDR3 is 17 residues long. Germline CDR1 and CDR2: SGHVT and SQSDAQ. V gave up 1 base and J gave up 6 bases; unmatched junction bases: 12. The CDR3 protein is CASSLGAGGGGIDTQYF. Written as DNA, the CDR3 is TGTGCCAGCAGCTTAGGGGCAGGAGGCGGGGGGATTGATACGCAGTATTTT.

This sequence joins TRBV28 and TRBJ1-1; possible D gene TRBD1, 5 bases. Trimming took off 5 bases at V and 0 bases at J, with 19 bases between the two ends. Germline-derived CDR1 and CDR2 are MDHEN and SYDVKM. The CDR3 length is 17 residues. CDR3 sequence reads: CASSPSSLDRMNTEAFF. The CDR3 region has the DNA TGTGCCAGCAGTCCCTCAAGCTTAGACAGAATGAACACTGAAGCTTTCTTT.

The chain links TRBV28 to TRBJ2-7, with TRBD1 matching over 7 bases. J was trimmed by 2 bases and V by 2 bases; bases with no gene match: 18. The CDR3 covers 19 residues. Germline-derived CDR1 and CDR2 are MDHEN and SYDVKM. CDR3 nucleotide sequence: TGTGCCAGCAGTTTAACGAGGGGCAGGGGGACAATAAAACCCTACGAGCAGTACTTC. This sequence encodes CASSLTRGRGTIKPYEQYF. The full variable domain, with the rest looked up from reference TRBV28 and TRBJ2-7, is DVKVTQSSRYLVKRTGEKVFLECVQDMDHENMFWYRQDPGLGLRLIYFSYDVKMKEKGDIPEGYSVSREKKERFSLILESASTNQTSMYLCASSLTRGRGTIKPYEQYFGPGTRLTVT.

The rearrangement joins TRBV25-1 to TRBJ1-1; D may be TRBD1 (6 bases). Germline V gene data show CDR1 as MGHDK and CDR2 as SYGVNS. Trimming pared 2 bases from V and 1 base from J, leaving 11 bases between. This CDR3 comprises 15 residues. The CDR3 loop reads CASSERGSENTEAFF. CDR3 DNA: TGTGCCAGCAGTGAAAGGGGGTCTGAGAACACTGAAGCTTTCTTT.

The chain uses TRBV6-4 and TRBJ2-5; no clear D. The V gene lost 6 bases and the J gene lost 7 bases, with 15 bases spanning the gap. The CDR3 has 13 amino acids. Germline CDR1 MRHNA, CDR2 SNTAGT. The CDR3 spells CASSLYQSGTQYF. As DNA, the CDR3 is TGTGCCAGCAGCCTTTATCAATCGGGGACCCAGTACTTC.

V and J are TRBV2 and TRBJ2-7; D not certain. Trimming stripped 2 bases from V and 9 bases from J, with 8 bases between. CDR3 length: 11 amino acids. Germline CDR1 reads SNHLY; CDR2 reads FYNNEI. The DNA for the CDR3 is TGTGCCAGCAGTGAACCTGGCCGGCAGTACTTC. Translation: CASSEPGRQYF.

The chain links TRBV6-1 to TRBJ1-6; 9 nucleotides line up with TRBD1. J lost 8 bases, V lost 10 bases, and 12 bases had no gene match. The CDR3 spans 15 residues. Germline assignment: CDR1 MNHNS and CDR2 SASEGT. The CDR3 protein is CATVSLTGGYSPLHF. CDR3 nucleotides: TGTGCCACCGTCTCCCTGACAGGGGGATATTCACCCCTCCACTTT.

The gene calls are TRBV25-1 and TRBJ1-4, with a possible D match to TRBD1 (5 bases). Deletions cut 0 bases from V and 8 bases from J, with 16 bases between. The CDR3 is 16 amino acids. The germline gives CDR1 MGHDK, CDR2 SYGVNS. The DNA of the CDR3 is TGTGCCAGCAGTGAATATCCCGGGGTCGGGGGAGAAAAACTGTTTTTT. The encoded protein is CASSEYPGVGGEKLFF.

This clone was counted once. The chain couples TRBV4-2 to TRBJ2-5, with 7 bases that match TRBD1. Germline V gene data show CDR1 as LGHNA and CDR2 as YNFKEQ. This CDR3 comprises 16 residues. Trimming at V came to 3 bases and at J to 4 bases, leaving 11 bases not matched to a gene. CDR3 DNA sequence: TGTGCCAGCAGCCAGGTCGGACAGGCTAGGAGAGAGACCCAGTACTTC. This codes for CASSQVGQARRETQYF.

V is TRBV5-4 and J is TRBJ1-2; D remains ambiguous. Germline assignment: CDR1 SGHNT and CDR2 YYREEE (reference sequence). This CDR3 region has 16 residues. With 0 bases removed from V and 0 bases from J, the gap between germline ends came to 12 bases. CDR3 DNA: TGTGCCAGCAGCTTGGGCGCAGCCCGCACTAACTATGGCTACACCTTC. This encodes CASSLGAARTNYGYTF.

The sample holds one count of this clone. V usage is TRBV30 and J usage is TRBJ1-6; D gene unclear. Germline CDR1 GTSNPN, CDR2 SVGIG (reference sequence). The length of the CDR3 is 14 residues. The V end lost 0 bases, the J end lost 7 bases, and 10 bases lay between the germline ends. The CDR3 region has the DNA TGTGCCTGGAGTGTAACCGGCGGAAATTCACCCCTCCACTTT. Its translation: CAWSVTGGNSPLHF. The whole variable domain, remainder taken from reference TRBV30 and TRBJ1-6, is SQTIHQWPATLVQPVGSPLSLECTVEGTSNPNLYWYRQAAGRGLQLLFYSVGIGQISSEVPQNLSASRPQDRQFILSSKKLLLSDSGFYLCAWSVTGGNSPLHFGNGTRLTVT.

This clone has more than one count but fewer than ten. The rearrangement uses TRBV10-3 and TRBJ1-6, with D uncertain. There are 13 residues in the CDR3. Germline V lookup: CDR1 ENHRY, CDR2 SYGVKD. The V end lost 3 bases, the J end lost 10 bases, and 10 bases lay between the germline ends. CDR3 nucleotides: TGTGCCATCAGTGAACTAAAAAGCTCACCCCTCCACTTT. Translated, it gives CAISELKSSPLHF.

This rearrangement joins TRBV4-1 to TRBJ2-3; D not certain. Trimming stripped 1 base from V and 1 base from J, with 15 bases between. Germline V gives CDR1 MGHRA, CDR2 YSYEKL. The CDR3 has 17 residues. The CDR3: CASSQGAFETGTDTQYF. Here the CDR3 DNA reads TGCGCCAGCAGCCAAGGGGCTTTCGAAACCGGCACAGATACGCAGTATTTT.

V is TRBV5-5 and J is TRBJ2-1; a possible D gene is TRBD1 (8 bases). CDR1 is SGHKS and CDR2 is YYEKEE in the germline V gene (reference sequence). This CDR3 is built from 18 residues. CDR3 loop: CARGRQGPIGEGGNEQFF. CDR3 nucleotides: TGTGCTAGGGGGAGACAGGGGCCGATAGGGGAGGGTGGTAATGAGCAGTTCTTC.

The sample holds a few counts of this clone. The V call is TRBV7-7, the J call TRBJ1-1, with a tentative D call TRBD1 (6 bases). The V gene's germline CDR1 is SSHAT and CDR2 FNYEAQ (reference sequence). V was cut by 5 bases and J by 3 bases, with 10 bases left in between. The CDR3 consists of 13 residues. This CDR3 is CASSINRDTEAFF. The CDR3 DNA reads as TGTGCCAGCAGCATCAACAGGGACACTGAAGCTTTCTTT.

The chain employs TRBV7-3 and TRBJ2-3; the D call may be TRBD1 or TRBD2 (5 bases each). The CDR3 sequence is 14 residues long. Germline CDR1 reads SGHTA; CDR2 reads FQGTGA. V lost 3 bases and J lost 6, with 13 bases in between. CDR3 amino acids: CASSLRGAEDTQYF. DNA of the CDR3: TGTGCCAGCAGCTTGCGAGGGGCCGAGGATACGCAGTATTTT.